This T cell receptor (beta chain) was sequenced during a study of molecular identifiers for immune sequencing clone quantification. This clonotype came up many times. TCRdb re-analysed the PCR reads in MiXCR, keeping a single row per CDR3 protein. The data hold approximately 630,000 distinct CDR3 sequences, with 25% observed a single time. CDR3 length: 12 amino acids. The V gene's germline CDR1 is MNHNY and CDR2 SVGAGI (reference sequence). Trimming removed 2 bases at V and 6 bases at J, with 5 bases between. Sequenced: naive CD8+ T cells from blood, with Jurkat cell RNA spiked in. The sample's subset: FACS-sorted CD8+CD4-CCR7+CD45RA+ naive T cells. This chain links TRBV6-6 with TRBJ1-5; D unclear. The TCR was taken from a human donor in good health. Some libraries in this study had Jurkat cell RNA spiked in. The CDR3 DNA reads as TGTGCCAGCAGTTACCCGTTTCAGCCCCAGCATTTT. Protein sequence: CASSYPFQPQHF.